The 32 T cell receptor beta chains below were found in one sample sequenced in a study of cytomegalovirus exposure and HLA in healthy donors. The PCR employed 60 Vbeta primers together with 13 Jbeta primers. Using immunoSEQ multiplex PCR, the repertoire was profiled, and TCRdb retains in-frame clones only, with some absent. This sample contains tens of thousands of clones. The source material was PBMCs. These receptors all stem from a woman aged 55-69 years in good health and CMV-seropositive.

The chain couples TRBV5-1 to TRBJ2-3; 7 nucleotides align to TRBD1. The V and J ends lost 2 bases and 6 bases, in that order; junction bases with no gene match: 0. This CDR3 has 12 amino acids. Germline-derived CDR1 and CDR2 are SGHRS and YFSETQ. The CDR3 sequence: CASSLQGDTQYF. DNA of the CDR3: TGCGCCAGCAGCTTACAGGGGGATACGCAGTATTTT. Variable domain in full (rest from reference TRBV5-1 and TRBJ2-3): KAGVTQTPRYLIKTRGQQVTLSCSPISGHRSVSWYQQTPGQGLQFLFEYFSETQRNKGNFPGRFSGRQFSNSRSEMNVSTLELGDSALYLCASSLQGDTQYFGPGTRLTVL.

V and J are TRBV10-3 and TRBJ1-2; 10 bases are shared with TRBD1. This CDR3 is 17 amino acids long. The V gene end was trimmed by 3 bases and the J gene end by 0 bases; junction bases not matched to a gene: 7. Germline lookup yields CDR1 ENHRY and CDR2 SYGVKD. CDR3 residues: CAISEAGQGMANYGYTF. In DNA form, the CDR3 reads TGTGCCATCAGTGAAGCGGGACAGGGGATGGCTAACTATGGCTACACCTTC.

The V call is TRBV6-1, the J call TRBJ2-7; D perhaps matches TRBD2 (6 bases). V was trimmed by 2 bases and J by 3 bases, leaving 11 bases between them. CDR1 is MNHNS, CDR2 SASEGT, per germline. The CDR3 is 14 amino acids. Here the CDR3 DNA reads TGTGCCAGCAGTGAAAGATGGGGGGTCTACGAGCAGTACTTC. Its protein product is CASSERWGVYEQYF.

The CDR3 reads CASSGPLASVGEQYF. As DNA, the CDR3 is TGTGCCAGCAGTGGCCCCCTAGCATCCGTTGGGGAGCAGTACTTC. The V gene is TRBV2, the J gene TRBJ2-7; D may be TRBD2 (5 bases). Germline values: CDR1 SNHLY, CDR2 FYNNEI. This CDR3 comprises 15 residues. Deletions cut 4 bases from V and 7 bases from J, with 20 bases between.

As to this clone: At one end, the junction sequence differs from germline, possibly due to a read error. The chain has TRBV5-1 and TRBJ2-3; 8 bases agree with TRBD1. The V gene's germline CDR1 is SGHRS and CDR2 YFSETQ. The length of the CDR3 is 17 residues. The CDR3: CASSSPRGRPSTDKQYF. The CDR3 coding sequence is TGCGCCAGCAGCTCGCCCAGGGGGCGCCCGAGCACAGATAAGCAGTATTTT.

V gene TRBV6-1 combines with J gene TRBJ1-2, with 7 bases aligning to TRBD1. The CDR3 contains 17 residues. With V trimmed by 3 bases and J by 8 bases, 18 bases remained unmatched. Germline lookup yields CDR1 MNHNS and CDR2 SASEGT. In nucleotides, the CDR3 is TGTGCCAGCAGTGACGGAGGGACAGCTCAACTTGTTACGGGCTACACCTTC. Its protein is CASSDGGTAQLVTGYTF.

The CDR3 sequence is CASKTDSGTYEQYF. Here the CDR3 DNA reads TGTGCCAGCAAAACGGACAGTGGAACCTACGAGCAGTACTTC. This chain links TRBV6-1 with TRBJ2-7, with D perhaps TRBD1 (6 bases). Trimming took off 7 bases at V and 2 bases at J, with 15 bases between the two ends. Germline CDR1 reads MNHNS; CDR2 reads SASEGT. The CDR3 is 14 amino acids.

The chain employs TRBV29-1 and TRBJ1-3; D remains unclear. CDR3 length: 13 amino acids. CDR1 and CDR2 (germline): SQVTM, ANQGSEA. With 0 bases removed from V and 0 bases from J, the gap between germline ends came to 3 bases. Here the CDR3 reads CSVEDSSGNTIYF. DNA of the CDR3: TGCAGCGTTGAAGACAGCTCTGGAAACACCATATATTTT.

The chain's CDR3 is CASSFRAYEQYF. CDR3 sequence (DNA): TGTGCCAGCAGCTTCAGGGCCTACGAGCAGTACTTC. The rearrangement uses TRBV7-9 and TRBJ2-7; TRBD1 is a possible D gene (5 bases). Looked up from germline, CDR1 is SEHNR and CDR2 is FQNEAQ (reference sequence). There are 12 residues in the CDR3. Trimming stripped 3 bases from V and 2 bases from J, with 5 bases between.

The V call is TRBV6-4, the J call TRBJ2-3, with 11 positions matching TRBD2. V was pared by 4 bases and J by 4 bases, with 1 base of the junction left unmatched. CDR1 is MRHNA and CDR2 is SNTAGT in the germline V gene. This CDR3 is built from 14 residues. CDR3 in amino acids: CASSGLAGSDTQYF. As DNA, the CDR3 is TGTGCCAGCAGTGGACTAGCGGGGTCAGATACGCAGTATTTT.

This chain joins TRBV27 and TRBJ2-5; the match to TRBD2 covers 8 bases. This CDR3 spans 14 amino acids. CDR1 and CDR2 (germline): MNHEY, SMNVEV (reference sequence). The J segment lost 1 base and the V segment lost 4 bases, leaving 2 bases of the junction unmatched. DNA of the CDR3: TGTGCCAGCAGTTACCGGGGGGGCCAAGAGACCCAGTACTTC. Translation gives CASSYRGGQETQYF.

The chain employs TRBV5-6 and TRBJ1-1, with 11 positions matching TRBD1. Germline values: CDR1 SGHDT, CDR2 YYEEEE. The trim removed 4 bases at V and 7 bases at J, leaving 3 bases unmatched. The length of the CDR3 is 13 residues. In DNA, the CDR3 is TGTGCCAGCAGCCCCGGGACAGGGGGTGAAGCTTTCTTT. Its translation is CASSPGTGGEAFF. The whole variable domain, remainder taken from reference TRBV5-6 and TRBJ1-1, is DAGVTQSPTHLIKTRGQQVTLRCSPKSGHDTVSWYQQALGQGPQFIFQYYEEEERQRGNFPDRFSGHQFPNYSSELNVNALLLGDSALYLCASSPGTGGEAFFGQGTRLTVV.

Worth noting for this clone: This sample also contains other DNA sequences that code for the same CDR3. The V gene is TRBV28, the J gene TRBJ1-2; D is possibly TRBD1 (5 bases). This CDR3 has 13 amino acids. The germline V gene encodes CDR1 MDHEN and CDR2 SYDVKM. Trimming shortened V by 6 bases and J by 3 bases, and 11 bases separated the two germline ends. The CDR3 loop reads CASSLGGDYGYTF. CDR3 bases: TGTGCCAGCAGCCTCGGAGGGGACTATGGCTACACCTTC.

The J gene is TRBJ2-2, the V gene TRBV29-1; 8 bases are a match to TRBD1. J was trimmed by 7 bases and V by 4 bases; bases with no gene match: 8. The CDR3 sequence is 14 residues long. The V gene's germline CDR1 is SQVTM and CDR2 ANQGSEA. The CDR3 DNA reads as TGCAGCGTTGGAGGGGGACAGGTTGGCGGGGAGCTGTTTTTT. Its translation is CSVGGGQVGGELFF.

CDR3 sequence reads: CASSFKGDGYTF. Here the CDR3 DNA reads TGTGCCAGCAGCTTCAAGGGGGATGGCTACACCTTC. The V and J genes are TRBV7-8 and TRBJ1-2; D is possibly TRBD1 (6 bases). V was pared by 3 bases and J by 6 bases, with 8 bases between. This CDR3 is 12 amino acids long. The germline CDR1 and CDR2 sequences are SGHVS and FQNEAQ.

This rearrangement joins TRBV18 to TRBJ2-5; D not certain. The DNA end favors TRBJ2-7, so the J call may be wrong. The germline CDR1 and CDR2 sequences are KGHSH and LQKENI. The CDR3 runs to 11 residues. This CDR3 reads CASSSEYEQYF. The DNA of the CDR3 is TGTGCCAGCTCATCCGAGTACGAGCAGTACTTC.

Measured by frequency, this clone is medium-sized. The gene calls are TRBV2 and TRBJ1-1, with D unclear. V dropped 3 bases and J dropped 3 bases, with 8 bases sitting between them. CDR1 is SNHLY and CDR2 is FYNNEI in the germline V gene. The CDR3 runs to 13 residues. CDR3 DNA: TGTGCCAGCAGTGAGGAGGGCCACACTGAAGCTTTCTTT. Amino acids: CASSEEGHTEAFF.

V and J are TRBV2 and TRBJ2-3; 7 nucleotides match TRBD2. The CDR3 has 15 residues. V dropped 4 bases and J dropped 0; count of bases not matched to a gene: 4. Germline V gene sequence: CDR1 SNHLY, CDR2 FYNNEI. This chain's CDR3 is CASSVQAGSTDTQYF. The CDR3 bases are TGTGCCAGCAGTGTTCAAGCGGGGAGCACAGATACGCAGTATTTT. Complete variable domain (other parts from reference TRBV2 and TRBJ2-3): EPEVTQTPSHQVTQMGQEVILRCVPISNHLYFYWYRQILGQKVEFLVSFYNNEISEKSEIFDDQFSVERPDGSNFTLKIRSTKLEDSAMYFCASSVQAGSTDTQYFGPGTRLTVL.

The chain has TRBV11-2 and TRBJ2-7, with D possibly TRBD1 on 5 matching bases. Germline-derived CDR1 and CDR2 are SGHAT and FQNNGV. The CDR3 has 12 residues. V lost 11 bases and J 2 bases, leaving 13 bases between the germline ends. This CDR3 reads CAGQGPTYEQYF. The CDR3 DNA is TGTGCCGGTCAGGGTCCAACCTACGAGCAGTACTTC.

This sequence joins TRBV4-1 and TRBJ2-7; 8 nucleotides match TRBD1. V was clipped by 6 bases and J by 2 bases; unmatched bases: 6. CDR3 length equals 14 residues. The germline CDR1 and CDR2 sequences are MGHRA and YSYEKL. The DNA of the CDR3 is TGCGCCAGCAGGGTCGGGACAGGCGCCTACGAGCAGTACTTC. It codes for CASRVGTGAYEQYF.

This chain connects TRBV29-1 to TRBJ2-7, with D perhaps matching TRBD2 (7 bases). The CDR3 has 13 amino acids. Germline CDR1 reads SQVTM; CDR2 reads ANQGSEA. V dropped 7 bases and J dropped 2 bases, with 15 bases sitting between them. Written as DNA, the CDR3 is TGCAGCGCCACCGAAGGGGGGGCCTACGAGCAGTACTTC. The encoded protein is CSATEGGAYEQYF.

The chain links TRBV5-6 to TRBJ1-3, with D possibly TRBD1 on 5 matching bases. This CDR3 is 16 amino acids long. Germline V lookup: CDR1 SGHDT, CDR2 YYEEEE. V lost 2 bases, J lost 0 bases, and 12 bases lay in between. The CDR3 sequence is CASSFRQTSSGNTIYF. CDR3 bases: TGTGCCAGCAGCTTTAGACAGACGAGCTCTGGAAACACCATATATTTT.

The V gene is TRBV11-3, the J gene TRBJ2-3, with D unresolved. Germline V gene lookup returns CDR1 SGHNT and CDR2 YENEEA. V lost 0 bases, J lost 3 bases, and 4 bases lay in between. The CDR3 is made up of 13 amino acids. The CDR3 coding sequence is TGTGCCAGCAGCTTAGATTTAACAGATACGCAGTATTTT. Translated, it gives CASSLDLTDTQYF.

The V gene is TRBV5-6, the J gene TRBJ1-2, with D possibly matching TRBD1 (6 bases). In germline, CDR1 is SGHDT, CDR2 YYEEEE. The CDR3 is 15 amino acids. V was clipped by 2 bases and J by 4 bases, with 15 bases between them. The DNA for the CDR3 is TGTGCCAGCAGCTTAGGGGGGGGCCGTGCCTATGGCTACACCTTC. This encodes CASSLGGGRAYGYTF.

This chain joins TRBV5-5 and TRBJ1-5, with 7 bases fitting TRBD1. Trimming took 1 base from V and 0 from J; bases not matched to a gene: 10. Per germline, CDR1 SGHKS and CDR2 YYEKEE (reference sequence). CDR3 length equals 18 residues. As DNA, the CDR3 is TGTGCCAGCAGCTTGTATGGGGACAGCGAGTATAGCAATCAGCCCCAGCATTTT. Amino acid sequence: CASSLYGDSEYSNQPQHF.

This rearrangement joins TRBV19 to TRBJ1-1; tentative D call: TRBD1 (5 bases). Trimming removed 4 bases at V and 7 bases at J, with 16 bases between. Germline CDR1 reads LNHDA; CDR2 reads SQIVND (reference sequence). The CDR3 contains 14 residues. CDR3 in amino acids: CASSTPPGKGEAFF. CDR3 nucleotides: TGTGCCAGTAGTACCCCCCCAGGGAAAGGTGAAGCTTTCTTT.

The V and J genes are TRBV14 and TRBJ2-7; D might be TRBD1 (5 bases). The germline gives CDR1 SGHDN, CDR2 FVKESK. Between the trimmed V and J ends, which lost 4 bases and 3 bases, there was a span of 10 bases. CDR3 length equals 13 residues. The CDR3 sequence: CASSRAQGYEQYF. The CDR3 DNA reads TGTGCCAGCAGCCGGGCGCAGGGCTACGAGCAGTACTTC.

This chain connects TRBV9 to TRBJ2-1; TRBD2 is a possible D gene (6 bases). Trimming took 4 bases from V and 8 from J, leaving 16 bases between them. This CDR3 is built from 14 residues. Germline CDR1 SGDLS, CDR2 YYNGEE. The CDR3 nucleotides are TGTGCCAGCAGCCGGGTCGACTGGGAGGATGAGCAGTTCTTC. Protein product: CASSRVDWEDEQFF.

The chain is built from TRBV4-3 and TRBJ1-2, with 11 bases that match TRBD1. CDR1 LGHNA and CDR2 YSLEER come from the germline V gene. The length of the CDR3 is 15 residues. V lost 5 bases and J lost 4; bases outside the gene matches: 6. DNA for the CDR3: TGCGCCAGCAGCGAAGGACAGGGGGCGGTCTATGGCTACACCTTC. Translation gives CASSEGQGAVYGYTF.

V gene TRBV5-1 combines with J gene TRBJ2-1; possibly TRBD1 for D (6 bases). The CDR3 consists of 16 residues. V lost 0 bases, J lost 3 bases, and 13 bases lay in between. CDR1 SGHRS and CDR2 YFSETQ come from the germline V gene. CDR3 protein: CASSLDRENFYNEQFF. The CDR3 DNA reads TGCGCCAGCAGCTTGGACAGGGAGAACTTCTACAATGAGCAGTTCTTC.

V usage is TRBV19 and J usage is TRBJ2-1, with D possibly being TRBD1 (6 bases). This CDR3 spans 14 amino acids. The V gene lost 5 bases and the J gene lost 4 bases, with 12 bases spanning the gap. Germline loops: CDR1 LNHDA, CDR2 SQIVND (reference sequence). CDR3 DNA: TGTGCCAGTAGTCTAAGGACAGTGTACAATGAGCAGTTCTTC. Translating gives CASSLRTVYNEQFF. The whole variable domain, filled in from reference TRBV19 and TRBJ2-1, reads DGGITQSPKYLFRKEGQNVTLSCEQNLNHDAMYWYRQDPGQGLRLIYYSQIVNDFQKGDIAEGYSVSREKKESFPLTVTSAQKNPTAFYLCASSLRTVYNEQFFGPGTRLTVL.

The CDR3 DNA is TGCGCCAGCAGCGTCGGTTTAGGCGGACAGGGGATGATTAGCTCCTACAATGAGCAGTTCTTC. It is translated as CASSVGLGGQGMISSYNEQFF. The chain has TRBV5-1 and TRBJ2-1, with 9 bases aligning to TRBD1. V was pared by 4 bases and J by 0 bases, with 20 bases of the junction left unmatched. CDR3 length equals 21 residues. Germline V CDR1 and CDR2: SGHRS, YFSETQ.